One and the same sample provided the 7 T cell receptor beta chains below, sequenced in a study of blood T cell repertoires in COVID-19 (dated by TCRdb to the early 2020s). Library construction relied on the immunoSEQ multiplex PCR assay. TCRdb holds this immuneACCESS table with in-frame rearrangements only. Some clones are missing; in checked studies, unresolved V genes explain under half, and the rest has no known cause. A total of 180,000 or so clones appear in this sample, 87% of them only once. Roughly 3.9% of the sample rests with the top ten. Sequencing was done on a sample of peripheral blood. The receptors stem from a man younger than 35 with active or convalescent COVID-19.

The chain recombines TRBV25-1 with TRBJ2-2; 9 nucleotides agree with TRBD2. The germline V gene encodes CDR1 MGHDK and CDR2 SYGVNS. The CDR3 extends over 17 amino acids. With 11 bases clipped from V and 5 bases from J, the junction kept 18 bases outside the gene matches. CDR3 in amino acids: CASEVERGATLTGELFF. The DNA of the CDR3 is TGTGCCTCTGAGGTAGAGCGGGGGGCTACTTTAACCGGGGAGCTGTTTTTT.

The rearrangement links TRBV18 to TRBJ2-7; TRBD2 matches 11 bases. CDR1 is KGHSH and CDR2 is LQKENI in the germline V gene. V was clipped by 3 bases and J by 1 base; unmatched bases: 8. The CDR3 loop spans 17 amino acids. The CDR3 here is CASSPPPLAGVSYEQYF. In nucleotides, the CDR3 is TGTGCCAGCTCACCTCCCCCACTAGCGGGAGTGTCCTACGAGCAGTACTTC.

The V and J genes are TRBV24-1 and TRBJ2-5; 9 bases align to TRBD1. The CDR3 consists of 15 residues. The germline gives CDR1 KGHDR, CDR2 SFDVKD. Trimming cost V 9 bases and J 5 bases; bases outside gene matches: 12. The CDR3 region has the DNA TGTGCCACCGGAGATGGACAGGGGTTTTGGGAGACCCAGTACTTC. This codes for CATGDGQGFWETQYF.

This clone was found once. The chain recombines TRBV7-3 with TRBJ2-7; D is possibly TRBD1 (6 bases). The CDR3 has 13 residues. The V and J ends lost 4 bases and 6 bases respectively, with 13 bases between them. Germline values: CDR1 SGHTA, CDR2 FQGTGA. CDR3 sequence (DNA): TGTGCCAGCAGCTATTTACAGGGAATCGAGCAGTACTTC. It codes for CASSYLQGIEQYF.

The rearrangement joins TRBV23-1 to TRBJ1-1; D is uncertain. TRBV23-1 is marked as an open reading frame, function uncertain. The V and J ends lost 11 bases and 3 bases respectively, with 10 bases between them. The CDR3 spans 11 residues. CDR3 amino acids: CAGGPDTEAFF. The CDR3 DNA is TGCGCCGGCGGCCCTGACACTGAAGCTTTCTTT.

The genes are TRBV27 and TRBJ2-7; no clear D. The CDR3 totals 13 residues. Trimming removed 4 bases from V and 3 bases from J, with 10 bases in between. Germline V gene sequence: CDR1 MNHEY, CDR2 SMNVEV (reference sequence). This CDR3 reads CASSYKSGYEQYV. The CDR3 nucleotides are TGTGCCAGCAGTTATAAGTCGGGCTACGAGCAGTACGTC.

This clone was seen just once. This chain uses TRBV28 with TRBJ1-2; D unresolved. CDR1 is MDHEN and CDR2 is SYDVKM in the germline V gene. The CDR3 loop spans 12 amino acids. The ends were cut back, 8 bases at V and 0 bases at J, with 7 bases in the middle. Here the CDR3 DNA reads TGTGCCAGCGGCCGTTCTAACTATGGCTACACCTTC. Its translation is CASGRSNYGYTF.